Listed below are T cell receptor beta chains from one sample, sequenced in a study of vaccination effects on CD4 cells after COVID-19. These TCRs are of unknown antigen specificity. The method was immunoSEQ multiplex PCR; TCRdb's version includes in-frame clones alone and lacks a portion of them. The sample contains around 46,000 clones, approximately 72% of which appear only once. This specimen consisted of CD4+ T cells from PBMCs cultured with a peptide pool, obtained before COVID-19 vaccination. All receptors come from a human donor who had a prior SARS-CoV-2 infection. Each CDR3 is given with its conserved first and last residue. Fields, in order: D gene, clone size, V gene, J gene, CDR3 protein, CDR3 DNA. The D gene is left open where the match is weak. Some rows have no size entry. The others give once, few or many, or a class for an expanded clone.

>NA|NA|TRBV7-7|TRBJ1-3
CASSLGLGPGNTIYF
TGTGCTAGCAGCTTAGGGCTGGGGCCTGGAAACACCATATATTTT
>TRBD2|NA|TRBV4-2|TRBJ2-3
CASSQATWGGGTDTQYF
TGTGCCAGCAGCCAAGCTACTTGGGGAGGGGGCACAGATACGCAGTATTTT
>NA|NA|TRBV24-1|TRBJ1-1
CATSGGHRNTEAFF
TGTGCCACCAGTGGGGGGCACCGGAACACTGAAGCTTTCTTT
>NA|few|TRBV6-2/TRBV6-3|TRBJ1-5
CASSYVAETQPQHF
TGTGCCAGCAGTTACGTGGCAGAAACTCAGCCCCAGCATTTT
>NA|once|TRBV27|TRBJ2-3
CASSLSGDTQYF
TGTGCCAGCAGTTTATCGGGGGATACGCAGTATTTT
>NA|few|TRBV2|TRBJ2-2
CASRSPDGELFF
TGTGCCAGCAGGAGTCCCGACGGGGAGCTGTTTTTT
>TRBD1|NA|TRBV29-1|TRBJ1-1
CSVDRGGDTEAFF
TGCAGCGTCGACAGGGGGGGAGACACTGAAGCTTTCTTT
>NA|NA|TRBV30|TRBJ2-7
CAWSVFSGRGVYEQYF
TGTGCCTGGAGTGTATTCAGTGGGAGGGGGGTCTACGAGCAGTACTTC
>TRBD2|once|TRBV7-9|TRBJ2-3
CASSPERGSGADTQYF
TGTGCCAGCAGCCCTGAAAGGGGTAGCGGGGCAGATACGCAGTATTTT
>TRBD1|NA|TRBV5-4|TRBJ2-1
CASSATGTGGIEQFF
TGTGCCAGCAGCGCTACAGGGACAGGGGGCATTGAGCAGTTCTTC
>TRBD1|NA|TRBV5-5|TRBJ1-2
CASSLMGQGAEGYTF
TGTGCCAGCAGCTTGATGGGGCAGGGGGCAGAGGGCTACACCTTC
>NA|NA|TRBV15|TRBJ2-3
CATARRNGVDTQYF
TGTGCCACCGCACGGCGCAACGGGGTGGATACGCAGTATTTT
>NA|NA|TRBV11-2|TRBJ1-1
CASSSPRGRNTEAFF
TGTGCCAGCAGCTCCCCTCGGGGGCGGAACACTGAAGCTTTCTTT
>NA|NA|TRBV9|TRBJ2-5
CASSARTQETQYF
TGTGCCAGCAGCGCGAGGACCCAAGAGACCCAGTACTTC
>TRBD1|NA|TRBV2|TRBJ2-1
CASSGITGQGGGYEQFF
TGTGCCAGCAGTGGAATTACAGGACAGGGGGGAGGGTATGAGCAGTTCTTC
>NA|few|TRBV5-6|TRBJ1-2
CASSLGAPEDYGYTF
TGTGCCAGCAGCTTGGGCGCCCCGGAGGACTATGGCTACACCTTC
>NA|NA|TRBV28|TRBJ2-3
CASSTDADTQYF
TGTGCCAGCAGTACGGACGCCGATACGCAGTATTTT
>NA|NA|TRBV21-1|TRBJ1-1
CASLLCQQQRSGVFGAFF
NA
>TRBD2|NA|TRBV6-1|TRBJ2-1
CASSDPLAGAYNEQFF
TGTGCCAGCAGTGATCCACTAGCGGGAGCCTACAATGAGCAGTTCTTC
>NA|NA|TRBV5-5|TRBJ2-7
CASSRDGPSSYEQYF
TGTGCCAGCAGTCGGGACGGACCGAGCTCCTACGAGCAGTACTTC
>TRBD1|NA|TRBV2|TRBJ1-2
CASSAGTAYGYTF
TGTGCCAGCAGTGCCGGGACAGCGTATGGCTACACCTTC
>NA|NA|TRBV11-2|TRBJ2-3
CATTSTDTQYF
TGTGCCACCACGAGCACAGATACGCAGTATTTT
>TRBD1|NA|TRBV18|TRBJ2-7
CASSPPNRGRYEQYF
TGTGCCAGCTCACCACCGAACAGGGGTCGGTACGAGCAGTACTTC
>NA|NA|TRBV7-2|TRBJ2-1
CASSRAINEQFF
TGTGCCAGTAGTCGGGCGATTAATGAGCAGTTCTTC
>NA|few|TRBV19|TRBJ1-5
CASSMAVVGGGNQPQHF
TGTGCCAGTAGTATGGCTGTCGTGGGGGGGGGCAATCAGCCCCAGCATTTT
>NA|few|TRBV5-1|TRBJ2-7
CASSLDGGSISYEQYF
TGCGCCAGCAGCTTGGATGGCGGCTCGATCTCCTACGAGCAGTACTTC
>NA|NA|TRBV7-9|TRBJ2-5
CASSPSSATQYF
TGTGCCAGCAGCCCCTCCTCCGCGACCCAGTACTTC
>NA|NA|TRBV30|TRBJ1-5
CAWSRTRYNQPQHF
TGTGCCTGGAGTCGGACACGGTACAATCAGCCCCAGCATTTT
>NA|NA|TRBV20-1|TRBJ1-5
CSASRSGYSNQPQHF
TGCAGTGCTAGTCGGTCCGGTTATAGCAATCAGCCCCAGCATTTT
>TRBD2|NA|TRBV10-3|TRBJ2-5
CAISASGGPLTEETQYF
TGTGCCATCAGTGCTAGCGGGGGGCCACTGACTGAAGAGACCCAGTACTTC
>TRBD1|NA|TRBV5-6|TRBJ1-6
CASSHRGWDSPLHF
TGTGCCAGCAGCCACAGGGGGTGGGATTCACCCCTCCACTTT
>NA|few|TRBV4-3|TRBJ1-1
CASSQDLGGFLNTEAFF
TGCGCCAGCAGCCAAGATCTCGGTGGATTTTTAAACACTGAAGCTTTCTTT
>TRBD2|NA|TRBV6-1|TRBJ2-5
CASSEASGGQETQYF
TGTGCCAGCAGTGAAGCCAGCGGGGGTCAAGAGACCCAGTACTTC
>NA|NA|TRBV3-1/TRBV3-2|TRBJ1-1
CASSQDHGGTEAFF
TGTGCCAGCAGCCAAGATCATGGGGGCACTGAAGCTTTCTTT
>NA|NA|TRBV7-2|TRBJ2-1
CASSQTGQNYNEQFF
TGTGCCAGCAGCCAGACCGGACAAAACTACAATGAGCAGTTCTTC